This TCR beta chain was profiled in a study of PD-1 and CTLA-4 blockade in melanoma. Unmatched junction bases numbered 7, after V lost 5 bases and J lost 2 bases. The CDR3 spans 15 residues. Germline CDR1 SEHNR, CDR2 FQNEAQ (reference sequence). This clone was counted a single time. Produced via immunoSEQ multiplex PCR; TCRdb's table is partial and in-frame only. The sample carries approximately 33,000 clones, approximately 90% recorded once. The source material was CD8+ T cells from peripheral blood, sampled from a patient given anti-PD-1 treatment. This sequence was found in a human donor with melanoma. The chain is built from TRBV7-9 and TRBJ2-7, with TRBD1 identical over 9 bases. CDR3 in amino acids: CASSPGQGMTYEQYF. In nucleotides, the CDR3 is TGTGCCAGCAGCCCGGGACAGGGAATGACCTACGAGCAGTACTTC. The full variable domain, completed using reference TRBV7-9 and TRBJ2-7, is DTGVSQNPRHKITKRGQNVTFRCDPISEHNRLYWYRQTLGQGPEFLTYFQNEAQLEKSRLLSDRFSAERPKGSFSTLEIQRTEQGDSAMYLCASSPGQGMTYEQYFGPGTRLTVT.